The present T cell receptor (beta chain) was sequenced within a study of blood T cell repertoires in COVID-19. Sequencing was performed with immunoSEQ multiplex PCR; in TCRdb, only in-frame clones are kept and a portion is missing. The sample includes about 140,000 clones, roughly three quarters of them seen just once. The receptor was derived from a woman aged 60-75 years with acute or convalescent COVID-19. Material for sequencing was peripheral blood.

DNA for the CDR3: TGTGCCAGCAGTGAAAGGCCGAGAGGGCATGAGCAGTTCTTC. This sequence encodes CASSERPRGHEQFF. The rearrangement links TRBV6-1 to TRBJ2-1, with D maybe TRBD2 (5 bases). The CDR3 spans 14 residues. V was shortened by 2 bases and J by 8 bases, with 13 bases between the two germline ends. Germline-derived CDR1 and CDR2 are MNHNS and SASEGT.